This TCR beta chain stems from a study of TIL therapy for anti-PD-1-resistant metastatic lung cancer. Study as a whole: By whole-exome sequencing, median non-synonymous tumor mutation burden was roughly 1.6 mutations per megabase.

The CDR3 totals 13 residues. V shed 6 bases and J 6 bases; nucleotides not matched to a gene: 4. Germline assignment: CDR1 SNHLY and CDR2 FYNNEI. This was the immunoSEQ v3 assay. Assay: immunoSEQ multiplex PCR; the TCRdb copy retains only in-frame clones and omits some. Of about 7,500 clones listed, nearly 75% are singletons. Time point meaning: pre-treatment sample, taken before nivolumab and TIL therapy. Pleural nodules or supraclavicular lymph nodes made up most of the excised metastases sampled. This material consisted of tumor tissue, taken at baseline. The rearrangement uses TRBV2 and TRBJ2-1; 8 nucleotides match TRBD2. The TCR originated in a person between 25 and 80 years old with non-small cell lung cancer. CDR3 loop: CASRGLAGNEQFF. The CDR3 DNA follows: TGTGCCAGCAGGGGGCTAGCGGGCAATGAGCAGTTCTTC.